A selection of T cell receptor beta chains follows, all from one sample in a study of CD8+CD57+ T cells in acquired aplastic anemia. TCRdb used MiXCR to reprocess the reads, holding one entry per CDR3 protein. The sample gives around 170,000 distinct CDR3 sequences, 48% of which show up once; 8.5% to 10% is in the top ten. Sequenced: sorted CD4+, CD8+, or CD8+CD57+ T cells (not recorded which) from PBMCs. The origin of the receptors is a human donor with aplastic anemia. The CDR3 runs from the conserved cysteine through the conserved F or W. The order of the fields is V gene, J gene, D gene, CDR3 protein. The D gene is left open where the match is weak.

>TRBV5-8|TRBJ2-7|TRBD1
CASSLAGQGEQYF
>TRBV7-3|TRBJ2-2|TRBD1
CASSLGQRTGELFF
>TRBV25-1|TRBJ2-1|-
CASRLTGNEQFF
>TRBV7-2|TRBJ1-5|-
CASSPRRHSGGGPQHF
>TRBV5-1|TRBJ2-1|-
CASSFTGGAGGEQFF
>TRBV7-9|TRBJ1-6|-
CASSDQNSPLHF
>TRBV24-1|TRBJ2-3|-
CATSDLDNWADTQYF
>TRBV7-8|TRBJ1-6|TRBD1
CASSLAGTGVNSPLHF
>TRBV7-6|TRBJ2-2|TRBD2
CASSLVAGVNTGELFF
>TRBV11-2|TRBJ2-1|-
CASGFSGAMYNEQFF
>TRBV27|TRBJ2-6|-
CASSPTSGANVLTF
>TRBV11-3|TRBJ2-3|-
CASSPGPSTDTQYF
>TRBV12-5|TRBJ1-6|TRBD1
CASGPGQGGPSPLHF
>TRBV5-1|TRBJ2-7|-
CASSFGLGVARSYEQYF
>TRBV2|TRBJ1-1|TRBD1
CASSDGTANTEAFF
>TRBV9|TRBJ2-7|TRBD1
CASSQGTAYEQYF
>TRBV20-1|TRBJ2-3|TRBD2
CSARTGTSGSTDTQYF
>TRBV20-1|TRBJ1-2|-
CSARDEGSSNYGYTF
>TRBV2|TRBJ2-5|-
CASSARRQETQYF
>TRBV11-2|TRBJ2-3|-
CASTHDGGTDTQYF
>TRBV25-1|TRBJ2-3|-
CASSEGPHTQYF
>TRBV10-3|TRBJ1-1|TRBD1
CAISESNTGAEAFF
>TRBV5-7|TRBJ2-7|-
CASSVQDTTYEQYF
>TRBV9|TRBJ2-1|-
CASSVGHLEQFF
>TRBV18|TRBJ2-7|TRBD1
CASSLGQGVGNEQYF
>TRBV29-1|TRBJ1-1|TRBD1
CSVDGGQGEPEAFF
>TRBV19|TRBJ1-1|TRBD1
CASSIERDRANTEAFF
>TRBV25-1|TRBJ2-7|TRBD2
CASSSGLAVFKPQYF
>TRBV2|TRBJ2-7|TRBD1
CASSSGTGISYEQYF
>TRBV2|TRBJ1-4|-
CASLTAGKLFF
>TRBV7-3|TRBJ2-6|TRBD1
CASSLTGGPRSGANVLTF
>TRBV6-5|TRBJ1-2|-
CASSYSAARVHGYTF
>TRBV11-2|TRBJ2-7|-
CASSSLKDVPGPYEQYF
>TRBV7-2|TRBJ1-6|-
CASSKVVWAAPLHF
>TRBV10-3|TRBJ1-4|-
CAISEIQGANEKLFF
>TRBV5-1|TRBJ1-1|-
CASSPVGLVVTTEAFF
>TRBV19|TRBJ2-7|TRBD1
CDSSADRVGYEQYF
>TRBV10-3|TRBJ2-7|TRBD2
CAISEGLAGRLSEQYF
>TRBV19|TRBJ1-4|-
CATWGETNEKLFF
>TRBV10-3|TRBJ2-5|TRBD2
CAISPVGSGIQETQYF
>TRBV6-5|TRBJ2-2|-
CASSFRSGRPNTGELFF
>TRBV11-3|TRBJ2-7|TRBD2
CASSPRTLAGKSYEQYF
>TRBV7-9|TRBJ2-5|TRBD1
CASSSGQGEGTQYF